One T cell receptor beta chain is described in this entry. The antigen remains undetermined. The table came from immunoSEQ multiplex PCR; TCRdb's copy has only in-frame clones and leaves some out. The sample contains about 140,000 clones, approximately 90% of which appear only once. The sample comes from a study of T cell responses to AZD1222 COVID-19 vaccine. Findings and caveats of the study: The number of AZD1222 recipients seropositive at baseline was only 5 to 7.

This sample comprised peripheral blood, obtained 28 days after the second AZD1222 dose. The clonotype comes from an adult who received the AZD1222 COVID-19 vaccine.

The CDR3 sequence is CASSESIAGGKLFF. The CDR3 DNA reads TGCGCCAGCAGTGAGTCGATAGCCGGGGGAAAACTGTTTTTT. The rearrangement joins TRBV10-1 to TRBJ1-4; weak D call: TRBD1 (5 bases). Germline assignment: CDR1 WNHNN and CDR2 SYGVQD (reference sequence). Trimming took off 0 bases at V and 10 bases at J, with 12 bases between the two ends. The CDR3 covers 14 residues.